These 8 T cell receptor beta chains were all obtained from the same sample, sequenced in a study of tumor-infiltrating lymphocytes in primary liver carcinoma. Synthesis of TCR beta cDNA was carried out from 500 ng total RNA with a constant-region primer. ARM-PCR was slightly modified, and three nested multiplex PCR rounds with it gave rise to the TCR beta libraries. The opening two PCR rounds, 10 cycles each, paired TRBV1-TRBV30 forward primers with a C-beta reverse primer. MiXCR was run by TCRdb on the multiplex PCR reads, yielding one entry per CDR3 protein. The sample has 100,000 to 150,000 distinct CDR3 sequences; 64% are singletons. The source material, roughly 20-31 mg of unsorted bulk tissue, was used to co-extract RNA and DNA. The material sequenced was liver tumor tissue from sampling region 3. Noted subset: tumor region T3, left-lateral pole. These receptors all come from a woman aged 60 to 75 with primary liver carcinoma and hepatitis B virus infection.

This clonotype was counted only a few times. This may be a read error: a much more frequent sequence differs by one nucleotide. The genes are TRBV6-2 or TRBV6-3 and TRBJ2-7; D unresolved. The length of the CDR3 is 17 residues. V shed 0 bases and J shed 1 base, with 16 bases lying between them. Germline CDR1 MNHEY, CDR2 SVGEGT. The CDR3 coding sequence is TGTGCCAGCAGTTACTCGTTGTGTCGACAACTGTCCTACGAGCAGTACTTC. Protein sequence: CASSYSLCRQLSYEQYF.

This clonotype was found a few times. Just one base apart from a much larger clone, this may be a read error. The rearrangement joins TRBV4-1 to TRBJ2-2; 8 nucleotides align to TRBD2. There are 16 residues in the CDR3. Germline CDR1 MGHRA, CDR2 YSYEKL. CDR3 DNA sequence: TGCGCCAGCAGCCGCGGACTAGCTCAGAACACCGGGGAGCTGCTTTTT. This codes for CASSRGLAQNTGELLF.

This clonotype was picked up many times. The V and J genes are TRBV12-3 or TRBV12-4 and TRBJ2-5; D unclear. Between the trimmed V and J ends, which lost 3 bases and 5 bases, there was a span of 10 bases. The CDR3 runs 13 residues. Here the CDR3 reads CASSFWLHETQYF. In DNA, the CDR3 is TGTGCCAGCAGTTTCTGGTTGCATGAGACCCAGTACTTC.

This clonotype was seen at least ten times. The rearrangement uses TRBV6-2 or TRBV6-3 and TRBJ2-7; no reliable D call. The V and J ends lost 0 bases and 4 bases respectively, with 7 bases between them. The CDR3 has 13 amino acids. The germline CDR1 and CDR2 sequences are MNHEY and SVGEGT. CDR3: CASSYSPAYEQYF. The CDR3 DNA reads as TGTGCCAGCAGTTACTCGCCCGCTTACGAGCAGTACTTC.

To note about this clonotype: A much larger clonotype is one base distant, so this may be a read error. As the CDR3 is not closed by the conserved phenylalanine or tryptophan, this likely results from a read error. The V and J genes are TRBV5-6 and TRBJ2-7; TRBD1 matches at 7 bases. Losses at the gene ends were 5 bases for V and 4 bases for J; bases not matched to a gene: 9. The V gene's germline CDR1 is SGHDT and CDR2 YYEEEE. There are 14 residues in the CDR3. DNA of the CDR3: TGTGCCAGCAGGGAACAGGGGAGCTTGTACGAGCAGTACCTC. Translated, it gives CASREQGSLYEQYL.

As concerns this clonotype: This may be a read error, as it is one base from a much larger clone. This chain joins TRBV1 and TRBJ2-2; the table gives TRBD2 as D, unverified against the DNA. TRBV1 is a pseudogene segment. This CDR3 is built from 17 residues. The CDR3 is CTRSSLGGGLNTGELFF. The CDR3 DNA follows: TGCACCAGGAGTTCTCTCGGCGGAGGGCTAAACACCGGGGAGCTGTTTTTT.

This clonotype was counted once. Germline is not matched at one junction end, which may reflect a read error. The CDR3: CVSGQGYSGPTYEQYF. The CDR3, as DNA: TGCGTCAGCGGCCAAGGGTATTCGGGACCCACCTACGAGCAGTACTTC. The V gene is TRBV4-1, the J gene TRBJ2-7; D assignment may be TRBD1 or TRBD2 (5 bases each). Germline assignment: CDR1 MGHRA and CDR2 YSYEKL. The CDR3 is 16 amino acids.

The chain uses TRBV11-2 and TRBJ2-2; no reliable D call. Trimming took 7 bases from V and 6 from J, leaving 12 bases between them. CDR1 SGHAT and CDR2 FQNNGV come from the germline V gene. This CDR3 has 13 amino acids. The CDR3 DNA sequence: TGTGCCAGCAACGTCCTTATGGCCGGGGAGCTGTTTTTT. This sequence encodes CASNVLMAGELFF.